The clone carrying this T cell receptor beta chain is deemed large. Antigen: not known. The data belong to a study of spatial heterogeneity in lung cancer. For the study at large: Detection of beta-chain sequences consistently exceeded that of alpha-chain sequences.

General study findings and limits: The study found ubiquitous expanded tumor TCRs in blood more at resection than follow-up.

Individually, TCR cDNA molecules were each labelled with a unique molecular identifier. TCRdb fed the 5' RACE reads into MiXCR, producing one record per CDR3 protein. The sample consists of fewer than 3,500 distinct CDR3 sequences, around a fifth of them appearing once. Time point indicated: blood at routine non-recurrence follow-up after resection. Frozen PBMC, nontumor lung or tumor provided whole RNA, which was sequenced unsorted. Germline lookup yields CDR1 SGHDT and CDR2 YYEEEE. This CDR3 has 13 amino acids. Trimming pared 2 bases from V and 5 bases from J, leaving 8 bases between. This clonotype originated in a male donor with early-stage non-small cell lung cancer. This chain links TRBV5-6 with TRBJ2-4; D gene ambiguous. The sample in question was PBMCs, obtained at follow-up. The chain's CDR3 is CASSFAPQNIQYF. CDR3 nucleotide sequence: TGTGCCAGCAGCTTTGCCCCCCAAAACATTCAGTACTTC.